These 32 T cell receptor beta chains were sequenced from one sample in a study of shared clonotypes between healthy human individuals. Profiled with immunoSEQ multiplex PCR; TCRdb holds only in-frame clones, not every one. The repertoire holds over 950,000 clones, with approximately 80% as singletons. What was sequenced was memory CD4+ T cells from PBMCs. As for subset: CD45RA-negative fraction. Receptor source: a man aged 18 to 30 in good health. Some clones in this sample may be carry-over from other donors' samples.

The CDR3 DNA sequence: TGTGCCAGCAGTGAAATTAGGGTTAGTAACAATGAGCAGTTCTTC. It specifies CASSEIRVSNNEQFF. The rearrangement links TRBV2 to TRBJ2-1; D remains unclear. V lost 2 bases and J 5 bases, leaving 13 bases between the germline ends. CDR1 SNHLY and CDR2 FYNNEI come from the germline V gene. The CDR3 loop spans 15 amino acids.

The chain links TRBV6-1 to TRBJ1-2; maybe TRBD1 (6 bases). The CDR3 is 15 amino acids. Trimming took off 6 bases at V and 4 bases at J, with 18 bases between the two ends. Germline lookup yields CDR1 MNHNS and CDR2 SASEGT. This CDR3 is CASSVTGTQSYGYTF. CDR3 sequence (DNA): TGTGCCAGCAGCGTCACCGGGACACAATCCTATGGCTACACCTTC.

For this clone: Within the sample, other DNA sequences also encode this same CDR3. The rearrangement links TRBV2 to TRBJ2-5; D ambiguous. The CDR3 loop spans 11 amino acids. The V gene lost 7 bases and the J gene lost 5 bases, with 8 bases spanning the gap. CDR1 is SNHLY, CDR2 FYNNEI, per germline. The CDR3 DNA reads as TGTGCCAGCACCCTAGGGGAGACCCAGTACTTC. Its translation is CASTLGETQYF.

This clone was seen just once. The rearrangement uses TRBV11-2 and TRBJ2-1; no firm D call. CDR3 length equals 13 residues. The germline CDR1 and CDR2 sequences are SGHAT and FQNNGV. V gave up 1 base and J gave up 2 bases, with 3 bases separating them. In nucleotides, the CDR3 is TGTGCCAGCAGCTTAGTTGCCTACAATGAGCAGTTCTTC. Translated: CASSLVAYNEQFF.

The gene calls are TRBV7-2 and TRBJ2-1; tentative D call: TRBD2 (7 bases). In germline, CDR1 is SGHTA, CDR2 FQGNSA. This CDR3 has 19 residues. V lost 0 bases, J lost 8 bases, and 26 bases lay in between. CDR3 residues: CASSLAGGSGARFKDEQFF. The CDR3 bases are TGTGCCAGCAGCTTAGCGGGGGGGTCAGGGGCCCGCTTTAAGGATGAGCAGTTCTTC.

J is TRBJ2-2 and V is TRBV11-1; 7 nucleotides match TRBD1. Germline CDR1 reads SGHAT; CDR2 reads FQDESV (reference sequence). The CDR3 is made up of 18 amino acids. V dropped 4 bases and J dropped 2; count of bases not matched to a gene: 13. CDR3 protein: CASSSGKGQWKNTGELFF. The CDR3 DNA reads TGTGCCAGCAGCTCTGGTAAGGGACAGTGGAAAAACACCGGGGAGCTGTTTTTT.

This clone was detected only a few times. The rearrangement uses TRBV19 and TRBJ2-3; D is ambiguous. CDR1 and CDR2 (germline): LNHDA, SQIVND (reference sequence). The V and J ends lost 3 bases and 2 bases respectively, with 3 bases between them. The CDR3 loop spans 12 amino acids. Here the CDR3 DNA reads TGTGCCAGTAGTATGGACACAGATACGCAGTATTTT. It codes for CASSMDTDTQYF. Full variable domain (rest looked up from reference TRBV19 and TRBJ2-3): DGGITQSPKYLFRKEGQNVTLSCEQNLNHDAMYWYRQDPGQGLRLIYYSQIVNDFQKGDIAEGYSVSREKKESFPLTVTSAQKNPTAFYLCASSMDTDTQYFGPGTRLTVL.

The V and J genes are TRBV7-9 and TRBJ2-4; tentatively, D is TRBD1 (5 bases). This CDR3 comprises 12 residues. Trimming pared 10 bases from V and 6 bases from J, leaving 13 bases between. Germline CDR1 SEHNR, CDR2 FQNEAQ (reference sequence). The CDR3 spells CATQQDLNIQYF. The CDR3 DNA follows: TGTGCCACGCAACAGGACCTAAACATTCAGTACTTC.

This clone was recorded once. J is TRBJ2-5 and V is TRBV28, with a possible D match to TRBD2 (5 bases). V was clipped by 3 bases and J by 4 bases, with 9 bases between them. This CDR3 region has 13 residues. Germline V gene sequence: CDR1 MDHEN, CDR2 SYDVKM. CDR3 amino acids: CASSFGVGETQYF. The CDR3 DNA sequence: TGTGCCAGCAGTTTCGGGGTAGGAGAGACCCAGTACTTC.

V usage is TRBV5-1 and J usage is TRBJ2-1; TRBD2 agrees at 8 bases. This CDR3 has 16 residues. Germline trimming cut 5 bases from V and 1 base from J; bases unmatched to any gene: 8. Germline V lookup: CDR1 SGHRS, CDR2 YFSETQ. The CDR3 protein is CASRNLTSGSYNEQFF. DNA of the CDR3: TGCGCCAGCAGAAACCTCACTAGCGGATCCTACAATGAGCAGTTCTTC.

V gene TRBV5-1 combines with J gene TRBJ2-7; 7 positions agree with TRBD2. With 4 bases clipped from V and 1 base from J, the junction kept 5 bases outside the gene matches. The CDR3 consists of 14 residues. Germline V gives CDR1 SGHRS, CDR2 YFSETQ. CDR3 nucleotides: TGCGCCAGCAGCGAGGGACTACCGTCCTACGAGCAGTACTTC. It encodes CASSEGLPSYEQYF.

The V and J genes are TRBV7-9 and TRBJ2-1; D ambiguous. This CDR3 contains 10 residues. The V gene lost 5 bases and the J gene lost 5 bases, with 1 base spanning the gap. Germline values: CDR1 SEHNR, CDR2 FQNEAQ (reference sequence). The CDR3 DNA reads as TGTGCCAGCAGCCACAATGAGCAGTTCTTC. This sequence encodes CASSHNEQFF.

The chain uses TRBV2 and TRBJ2-5; 8 nucleotides line up with TRBD2. This CDR3 region has 14 residues. With V trimmed by 10 bases and J by 1 base, 8 bases remained unmatched. Germline CDR1 reads SNHLY; CDR2 reads FYNNEI. The CDR3 coding sequence is TGTGCCACCAAACCCGGGAGGGGCCAAGAGACCCAGTACTTC. Protein sequence: CATKPGRGQETQYF.

The V gene is TRBV11-3, the J gene TRBJ1-1; 8 nucleotides align to TRBD1. Germline CDR1 SGHNT, CDR2 YENEEA. CDR3 length: 13 residues. V lost 7 bases, J lost 7 bases, and 8 bases stayed unmatched. CDR3 loop: CASNDRGKNEAFF. The CDR3 nucleotides are TGTGCCAGCAACGACAGGGGTAAGAATGAAGCTTTCTTT.

This clone came up a few times. The chain couples TRBV11-2 to TRBJ2-7, with 9 bases that match TRBD2. J was trimmed by 2 bases and V by 4 bases; bases with no gene match: 6. The CDR3 is 15 amino acids. CDR1 and CDR2 (germline): SGHAT, FQNNGV. The CDR3 region is CASSSLAGRPYEQYF. CDR3 DNA: TGTGCCAGCAGCTCCCTAGCGGGGCGACCCTACGAGCAGTACTTC.

The chain's CDR3 is CASSSQTGFGFPNYGYTF. CDR3 sequence (DNA): TGTGCCAGCAGTTCCCAAACAGGGTTTGGCTTCCCTAACTATGGCTACACCTTC. V gene TRBV28 combines with J gene TRBJ1-2; weak D call: TRBD1 (6 bases). Per germline, CDR1 MDHEN and CDR2 SYDVKM. Trimming pared 4 bases from V and 0 bases from J, leaving 21 bases between. CDR3 length equals 18 residues.

The chain links TRBV28 to TRBJ1-4, with 7 nucleotides matching TRBD1. CDR3 size: 13 residues. The junction had 15 bases not matched to a gene; V was cut back by 8 bases and J by 15 bases. Germline CDR1 MDHEN, CDR2 SYDVKM. The CDR3 reads CASGPSTGQGVFF. CDR3 DNA sequence: TGTGCCAGCGGGCCCTCGACAGGCCAGGGGGTGTTTTTT.

This clone was counted a single time. J is TRBJ2-3 and V is TRBV5-1; 11 bases are shared with TRBD2. This CDR3 is 17 amino acids long. J gave up 4 bases and V 4 bases, and 11 bases lay outside the gene matches. The germline V gene has CDR1 SGHRS and CDR2 YFSETQ. CDR3 residues: CASSPPTLAGAADTQYF. The CDR3 coding sequence is TGCGCCAGCAGCCCTCCTACACTAGCGGGGGCCGCAGATACGCAGTATTTT.

J is TRBJ2-3 and V is TRBV6-6; tentative D call: TRBD2 (6 bases). The CDR3 is made up of 16 amino acids. Per the germline V gene, CDR1 is MNHNY and CDR2 is SVGAGI (reference sequence). Trimming removed 4 bases at V and 2 bases at J, with 16 bases between. The CDR3 protein is CASSFGDSYYTDTQYF. CDR3 DNA: TGTGCCAGCAGTTTTGGGGACTCGTACTACACAGATACGCAGTATTTT.

Note on this clone: Possible read error: a much larger clone is one base away. The chain is built from TRBV5-4 and TRBJ2-4; 8 bases fit TRBD1. CDR3 length: 18 residues. Germline CDR1 SGHNT, CDR2 YYREEE (reference sequence). In nucleotides, the CDR3 is TGTGCCAGCAGCTATGGAGGACAGGGTGGTATAGCCAAAAGCATTCAGTACTTC. Its translation is CASSYGGQGGIAKSIQYF.

The J gene is TRBJ2-7, the V gene TRBV10-3, with 15 positions matching TRBD2. CDR3 length: 14 amino acids. The trim removed 10 bases at V and 7 bases at J, leaving 8 bases unmatched. Germline CDR1 and CDR2: ENHRY and SYGVKD. CDR3 sequence: CATSQGLAGGEQYF. The CDR3 coding sequence is TGTGCCACCTCACAGGGACTAGCGGGAGGTGAGCAGTACTTC.

The chain recombines TRBV28 with TRBJ2-4, with TRBD2 matching over 12 bases. The CDR3 runs to 17 residues. The germline V gene encodes CDR1 MDHEN and CDR2 SYDVKM. J lost 10 bases, V lost 10 bases, and 20 bases had no gene match. CDR3 region: CATHSRLAGGASKIQYF. The CDR3 DNA reads as TGTGCCACCCATTCGAGGCTAGCGGGAGGGGCCAGCAAAATTCAGTACTTC.

V is TRBV28 and J is TRBJ1-5; 12 bases fit TRBD1. Trimming took 6 bases from V and 1 from J; bases not matched to a gene: 7. This CDR3 comprises 17 residues. In germline, CDR1 is MDHEN, CDR2 SYDVKM. The CDR3 nucleotides are TGTGCCAGCAGGGGGACAGGGGGCTTGAGAAGCAATCAGCCCCAGCATTTT. As protein: CASRGTGGLRSNQPQHF.

This sequence joins TRBV5-1 and TRBJ1-1; D may be TRBD1 (6 bases). Germline V gene sequence: CDR1 SGHRS, CDR2 YFSETQ. Trimming cost V 4 bases and J 4 bases, with 23 bases left between them. The CDR3 loop spans 17 amino acids. Here the CDR3 DNA reads TGCGCCAGCAGCCCTGCCTTTCGAGGGGGAAGGGGCACTGAAGCTTTCTTT. This codes for CASSPAFRGGRGTEAFF.

The rearrangement joins TRBV28 to TRBJ1-2; TRBD1 might be the D (5 bases). The germline V and J ends were trimmed by 5 bases and 4 bases, with 14 bases remaining between them. Germline CDR1 and CDR2: MDHEN and SYDVKM. The CDR3 consists of 14 residues. CDR3 protein: CASSGQGPPYGYTF. Here the CDR3 DNA reads TGTGCCAGCAGTGGCCAGGGCCCTCCCTATGGCTACACCTTC.

In regard to this clone: Other DNA sequences in this specimen translate into the identical CDR3. The chain is built from TRBV11-2 and TRBJ2-3, with D maybe TRBD2 (6 bases). V shed 1 base and J shed 0 bases, with 11 bases lying between them. CDR3 length: 16 amino acids. The V gene's germline CDR1 is SGHAT and CDR2 FQNNGV. The CDR3: CASSLGVGSSTDTQYF. The DNA of the CDR3 is TGTGCCAGCAGCTTAGGTGTCGGGAGTAGCACAGATACGCAGTATTTT.

The chain couples TRBV28 to TRBJ2-5; 8 bases are shared with TRBD2. V was clipped by 6 bases and J by 5 bases; unmatched bases: 17. There are 17 residues in the CDR3. Germline V gene lookup returns CDR1 MDHEN and CDR2 SYDVKM. The CDR3 reads CASRPFTGAGEVETQYF. CDR3 sequence (DNA): TGTGCCAGCAGGCCGTTCACAGGAGCGGGAGAGGTCGAGACCCAGTACTTC.

The rearrangement uses TRBV7-8 and TRBJ1-2; D gene uncertain. Germline-derived CDR1 and CDR2 are SGHVS and FQNEAQ. Trimming took 2 bases from V and 4 from J, leaving 20 bases between them. This CDR3 comprises 17 residues. CDR3 DNA: TGTGCCAGCAGCTTATCTGTGGGCCGCTACGACTTCTATGGCTACACCTTC. This sequence encodes CASSLSVGRYDFYGYTF.

Only a few counts were recorded for this clone. The chain combines TRBV7-2 with TRBJ2-3; D not resolved. V gave up 6 bases and J gave up 3 bases, with 7 bases separating them. The germline V gene has CDR1 SGHTA and CDR2 FQGNSA. This CDR3 region has 12 residues. The CDR3 DNA reads TGTGCCAGCAGTACCATTACAGATACGCAGTATTTT. Translation gives CASSTITDTQYF. The full variable domain, rest sourced from reference TRBV7-2 and TRBJ2-3, is GAGVSQSPSNKVTEKGKDVELRCDPISGHTALYWYRQSLGQGLEFLIYFQGNSAPDKSGLPSDRFSAERTGGSVSTLTIQRTQQEDSAVYLCASSTITDTQYFGPGTRLTVL.

This chain links TRBV4-1 with TRBJ2-7, with 9 bases identical to TRBD2. V was clipped by 3 bases and J by 3 bases; unmatched bases: 9. The V gene's germline CDR1 is MGHRA and CDR2 YSYEKL. CDR3 length: 16 amino acids. Here the CDR3 reads CASSQTTSGSVYEQYF. The CDR3 bases are TGCGCCAGCAGCCAGACGACTAGCGGCTCCGTCTACGAGCAGTACTTC.

With respect to this clone: The identical CDR3 is also encoded by other nucleotide sequences in the sample. The DNA of the CDR3 is TGTGCCAGCAGCCAAGGAGGAAGAGAAGAGACCCAGTACTTC. Amino acid sequence: CASSQGGREETQYF. The chain links TRBV4-2 to TRBJ2-5; no reliable D call. The ends were cut back, 1 base at V and 3 bases at J, with 9 bases in the middle. The germline gives CDR1 LGHNA, CDR2 YNFKEQ. CDR3 length: 14 residues.

Comment on this clone: The same CDR3 also results from other DNA sequences found in this sample. The chain carries TRBV10-3 and TRBJ1-1; no firm D call. The CDR3 covers 13 residues. The V gene's germline CDR1 is ENHRY and CDR2 SYGVKD. With 3 bases removed from V and 1 base from J, the gap between germline ends came to 6 bases. CDR3 region: CAISDRGNTEAFF. The CDR3 DNA follows: TGTGCCATCAGTGATCGGGGGAACACTGAAGCTTTCTTT.